One and the same sample provided the 20 T cell receptor beta chains below, sequenced in a study of T-cell memory formation after mild COVID-19. Using its own MiXCR run on the 5' RACE reads, TCRdb lists one record per CDR3 protein. Among a few hundred thousand distinct CDR3 sequences, 15% to 20% were seen once, and the ten largest hold under 25%. Sequencing used PBMCs or a T cell subset sorted from them (not recorded which). The receptor set was obtained from a man younger than 35 who had mild COVID-19 (a few samples of this study predate the infection). Cell type and time point are not known.

This clonotype has only a few counts. The J gene is TRBJ2-5, the V gene TRBV7-9, with D unresolved. This CDR3 has 14 residues. V was pared by 6 bases and J by 1 base, with 12 bases between. Germline V gene lookup returns CDR1 SEHNR and CDR2 FQNEAQ (reference sequence). The CDR3 loop is CASRTAAVQETQYF. The CDR3 DNA reads as TGTGCCAGCAGAACAGCCGCAGTCCAAGAGACCCAGTACTTC.

This chain links TRBV23-1 with TRBJ2-3; D possibly corresponds to TRBD2 (6 bases). TRBV23-1 is an ORF, and what it does is uncertain. Trimming removed 3 bases at V and 0 bases at J, with 22 bases between. The CDR3 consists of 19 residues. The CDR3 sequence is CASSHSRRGGGKSTDTQYF. The CDR3 DNA is TGCGCCAGCAGTCATAGCCGGCGAGGTGGGGGGAAGAGCACAGATACGCAGTATTTT.

The sample holds many counts of this clonotype. This rearrangement joins TRBV5-1 to TRBJ1-2; D is unresolved. The germline V gene has CDR1 SGHRS and CDR2 YFSETQ. The CDR3 loop spans 14 amino acids. V gave up 1 base and J gave up 1 base, with 8 bases separating them. In DNA, the CDR3 is TGCGCCAGCAGCTTGTCCGGGGATAACTATGGCTACACCTTC. It specifies CASSLSGDNYGYTF.

V gene TRBV6-6 combines with J gene TRBJ1-5; no definite D call. The length of the CDR3 is 12 residues. CDR1 is MNHNY, CDR2 SVGAGI, per germline (reference sequence). With 7 bases removed from V and 7 bases from J, the gap between germline ends came to 11 bases. CDR3 bases: TGTGCCAGCACGATGGGGTTACAGCCCCAGCATTTT. This sequence encodes CASTMGLQPQHF.

J is TRBJ1-4 and V is TRBV7-2; 9 bases map to TRBD1. CDR3 length: 14 amino acids. From germline, CDR1 is SGHTA and CDR2 FQGNSA. Trimming at V came to 5 bases and at J to 10 bases, leaving 8 bases not matched to a gene. The CDR3 protein is CASSRGQGSGKLFF. DNA for the CDR3: TGTGCCAGCAGCCGGGGACAGGGCTCGGGAAAACTGTTTTTT. Full variable domain (outside the CDR3, taken from reference TRBV7-2 and TRBJ1-4): GAGVSQSPSNKVTEKGKDVELRCDPISGHTALYWYRQSLGQGLEFLIYFQGNSAPDKSGLPSDRFSAERTGGSVSTLTIQRTQQEDSAVYLCASSRGQGSGKLFFGSGTQLSVL.

This clonotype was counted only a few times. V and J are TRBV27 and TRBJ1-5; TRBD1 matches at 7 bases. The CDR3 has 15 amino acids. The germline gives CDR1 MNHEY, CDR2 SMNVEV (reference sequence). V dropped 2 bases and J dropped 3; count of bases not matched to a gene: 4. This CDR3 is CASSLGGQYNQPQHF. CDR3 nucleotides: TGTGCCAGCAGTTTAGGGGGACAGTACAATCAGCCCCAGCATTTT.

This chain connects TRBV7-2 to TRBJ2-6; D gene ambiguous. This CDR3 is 14 amino acids long. Per the germline V gene, CDR1 is SGHTA and CDR2 is FQGNSA. V lost 6 bases to trimming and J lost 0 bases, with 6 bases between them. CDR3 DNA sequence: TGTGCCAGCAGTCCCGACTCTGGGGCCAACGTCCTGACTTTC. Amino acid sequence: CASSPDSGANVLTF.

This chain joins TRBV12-3 or TRBV12-4 and TRBJ1-4; D remains unclear. The CDR3 totals 14 residues. V gave up 5 bases and J gave up 3 bases, with 10 bases separating them. The CDR3: CASSPWRANEKLFF. CDR3 DNA: TGTGCCAGCAGTCCTTGGAGGGCTAATGAAAAACTGTTTTTT.

The chain joins TRBV4-1 to TRBJ2-1; a weak D match, TRBD1 (6 bases). The CDR3 spans 17 residues. Looked up from germline, CDR1 is MGHRA and CDR2 is YSYEKL. Trimming stripped 2 bases from V and 9 bases from J, with 23 bases between. CDR3 amino acids: CASSQRFIGTLTGEQFF. The CDR3 coding sequence is TGCGCCAGCAGCCAACGTTTTATCGGGACATTAACCGGTGAGCAGTTCTTC.

This clonotype was detected a few times. The chain couples TRBV7-2 to TRBJ2-1, with 9 bases identical to TRBD2. In germline, CDR1 is SGHTA, CDR2 FQGNSA. This CDR3 region has 16 residues. J lost 8 bases, V lost 2 bases, and 10 bases had no gene match. Here the CDR3 reads CASSLSRRGGWYEQFF. CDR3 nucleotide sequence: TGTGCCAGCAGCTTATCGAGGCGGGGGGGCTGGTATGAGCAGTTCTTC.

This clonotype was observed once. The CDR3 DNA sequence: TGTGCCAGCAGAAACAGGGGAAATGGCTACACCTTC. This sequence encodes CASRNRGNGYTF. The V call is TRBV27, the J call TRBJ1-2, with 7 bases identical to TRBD1. Germline V lookup: CDR1 MNHEY, CDR2 SMNVEV (reference sequence). V lost 6 bases, J lost 6 bases, and 4 bases stayed unmatched. The CDR3 is 12 amino acids.

This clonotype was seen a few times. The gene calls are TRBV9 and TRBJ2-5; TRBD2 matches at 10 bases. The CDR3 runs to 14 residues. V shed 3 bases and J 5 bases; nucleotides not matched to a gene: 4. Germline loops: CDR1 SGDLS, CDR2 YYNGEE. CDR3: CASSESGGAETQYF. CDR3 in DNA: TGTGCCAGCAGCGAAAGCGGGGGGGCGGAGACCCAGTACTTC.

The chain has TRBV5-1 and TRBJ2-7; the D gene could be TRBD1 or TRBD2 (5 bases each). This CDR3 is built from 14 residues. Trimming cost V 1 base and J 7 bases, with 15 bases left between them. Germline V gives CDR1 SGHRS, CDR2 YFSETQ. The CDR3 coding sequence is TGCGCCAGCAGCTTGTACAGGTGGCGCGGGGAGCAGTACTTC. This translates into CASSLYRWRGEQYF.

This chain connects TRBV4-2 to TRBJ1-4, with a weak D call TRBD1 (5 bases). V was cut by 4 bases and J by 0 bases, with 12 bases left in between. This CDR3 is built from 16 residues. Germline V CDR1 and CDR2: LGHNA, YNFKEQ. The CDR3 sequence is CASSPLATATNEKLFF. CDR3 DNA sequence: TGTGCCAGCAGCCCCCTTGCGACAGCAACTAATGAAAAACTGTTTTTT.

This clonotype was observed a handful of times. This rearrangement joins TRBV7-8 to TRBJ2-5; TRBD1 or TRBD2 may be the D gene (7 bases each). Trimming pared 1 base from V and 5 bases from J, leaving 14 bases between. The CDR3 length is 15 residues. Germline V gene lookup returns CDR1 SGHVS and CDR2 FQNEAQ. CDR3 sequence reads: CASSLDPGGEETQYF. The DNA for the CDR3 is TGTGCCAGCAGCTTAGATCCAGGGGGGGAGGAGACCCAGTACTTC.

The chain links TRBV5-5 to TRBJ1-6; TRBD1 aligns across 7 bases. The CDR3 runs 14 residues. The V segment lost 3 bases and the J segment 7 bases; nucleotides outside the gene matches: 4. Germline CDR1 is SGHKS and CDR2 is YYEKEE (reference sequence). The CDR3 region is CASSSRGGNSPLHF. As DNA, the CDR3 is TGTGCCAGCAGCTCCAGGGGGGGGAATTCACCCCTCCACTTT. The full variable domain, its missing parts supplied by reference TRBV5-5 and TRBJ1-6, is DAGVTQSPTHLIKTRGQQVTLRCSPISGHKSVSWYQQVLGQGPQFIFQYYEKEERGRGNFPDRFSARQFPNYSSELNVNALLLGDSALYLCASSSRGGNSPLHFGNGTRLTVT.

This clonotype was detected a few times. The rearrangement joins TRBV7-2 to TRBJ2-1, with 10 positions matching TRBD2. Losses at the gene ends were 4 bases for V and 6 bases for J; bases not matched to a gene: 6. Looked up from germline, CDR1 is SGHTA and CDR2 is FQGNSA. This CDR3 comprises 15 residues. CDR3: CASSSLAGARNEQFF. CDR3 sequence (DNA): TGTGCCAGCAGCTCGCTAGCGGGGGCCCGCAATGAGCAGTTCTTC.

This clonotype occurred many times. The rearrangement joins TRBV7-2 to TRBJ2-7; 10 bases fit TRBD2. The CDR3 is 15 amino acids. Germline V gene lookup returns CDR1 SGHTA and CDR2 FQGNSA. V trimming: 4 bases; J trimming: 3 bases; junction bases outside the gene matches: 6. The CDR3 is CASSSTSGAFYEQYF. CDR3 bases: TGTGCCAGCAGCTCAACTAGCGGGGCTTTCTACGAGCAGTACTTC.

The rearrangement links TRBV5-1 to TRBJ2-5, with D possibly matching TRBD1 (6 bases). Germline CDR1 reads SGHRS; CDR2 reads YFSETQ. This CDR3 is built from 16 residues. V was trimmed by 0 bases and J by 2 bases, leaving 14 bases between them. The CDR3 DNA reads TGCGCCAGCAGCTTGGATCAGGGGTCTGGGCAAGAGACCCAGTACTTC. This encodes CASSLDQGSGQETQYF.

The chain couples TRBV6-6 to TRBJ1-2, with 7 bases lining up with TRBD1. Germline CDR1 reads MNHNY; CDR2 reads SVGAGI (reference sequence). This CDR3 is 14 amino acids long. V trimming: 2 bases; J trimming: 6 bases; junction bases outside the gene matches: 6. CDR3 in DNA: TGTGCCAGCAGTTACGGACAGGCGATTCATGGCTACACCTTC. Translating gives CASSYGQAIHGYTF.